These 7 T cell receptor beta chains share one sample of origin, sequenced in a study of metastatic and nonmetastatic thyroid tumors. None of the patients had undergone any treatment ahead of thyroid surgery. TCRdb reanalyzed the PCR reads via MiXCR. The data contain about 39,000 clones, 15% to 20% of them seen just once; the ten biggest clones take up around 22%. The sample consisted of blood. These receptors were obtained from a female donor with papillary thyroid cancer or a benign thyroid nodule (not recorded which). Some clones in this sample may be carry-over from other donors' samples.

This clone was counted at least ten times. CDR3 region: CSAQQQYEQYF. CDR3 coding DNA: TGCAGCGCCCAACAGCAATACGAGCAGTACTTC. The genes are TRBV29-1 and TRBJ2-7; D not resolved. V lost 7 bases to trimming and J lost 4 bases, with 11 bases between them. The germline V gene has CDR1 SQVTM and CDR2 ANQGSEA. The CDR3 consists of 11 residues.

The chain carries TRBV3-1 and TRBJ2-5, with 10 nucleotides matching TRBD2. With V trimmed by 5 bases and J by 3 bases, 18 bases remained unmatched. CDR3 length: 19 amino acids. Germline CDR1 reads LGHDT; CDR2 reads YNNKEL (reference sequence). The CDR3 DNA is TGTGCCAGCAGCTTTTTGTTGGCTAGCGGGAGTAGATGGGAAGAGACCCAGTACTTC. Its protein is CASSFLLASGSRWEETQYF.

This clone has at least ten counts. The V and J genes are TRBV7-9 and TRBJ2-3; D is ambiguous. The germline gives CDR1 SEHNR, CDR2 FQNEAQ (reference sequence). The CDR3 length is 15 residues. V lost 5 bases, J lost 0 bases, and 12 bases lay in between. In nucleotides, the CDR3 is TGTGCCAGCAGCCACGGAGCGCTCAGCACAGATACGCAGTATTTT. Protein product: CASSHGALSTDTQYF.

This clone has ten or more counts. The CDR3 nucleotides are TGCGCCAGCAGCTTATGGGACATCTCTAACTATGGCTACACCTTC. It specifies CASSLWDISNYGYTF. The gene calls are TRBV5-1 and TRBJ1-2; D perhaps matches TRBD1 (6 bases). CDR3 size: 15 residues. V lost 2 bases and J lost 0, with 11 bases in between. Germline-derived CDR1 and CDR2 are SGHRS and YFSETQ.

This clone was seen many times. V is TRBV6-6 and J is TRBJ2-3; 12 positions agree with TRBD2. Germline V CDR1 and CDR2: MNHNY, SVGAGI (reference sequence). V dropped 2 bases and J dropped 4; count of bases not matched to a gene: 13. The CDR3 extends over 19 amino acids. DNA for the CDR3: TGTGCCAGCAGTTACAGGGGGGGGACTAGCGGGTACTCCCCAGATACGCAGTATTTT. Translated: CASSYRGGTSGYSPDTQYF.

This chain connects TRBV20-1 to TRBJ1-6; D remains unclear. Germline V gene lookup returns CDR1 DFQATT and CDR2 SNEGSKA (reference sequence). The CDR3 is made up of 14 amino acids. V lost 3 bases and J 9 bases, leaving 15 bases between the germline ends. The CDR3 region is CSASSGDPISPLHF. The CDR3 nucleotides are TGCAGTGCTAGTTCGGGCGACCCCATTTCACCCCTCCACTTT.

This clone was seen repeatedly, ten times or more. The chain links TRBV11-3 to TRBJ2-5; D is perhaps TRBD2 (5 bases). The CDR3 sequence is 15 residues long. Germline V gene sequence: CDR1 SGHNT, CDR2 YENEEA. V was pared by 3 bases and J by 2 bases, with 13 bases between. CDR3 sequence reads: CASSLGGFHQETQYF. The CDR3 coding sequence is TGTGCCAGCAGCTTGGGCGGGTTTCATCAAGAGACCCAGTACTTC.